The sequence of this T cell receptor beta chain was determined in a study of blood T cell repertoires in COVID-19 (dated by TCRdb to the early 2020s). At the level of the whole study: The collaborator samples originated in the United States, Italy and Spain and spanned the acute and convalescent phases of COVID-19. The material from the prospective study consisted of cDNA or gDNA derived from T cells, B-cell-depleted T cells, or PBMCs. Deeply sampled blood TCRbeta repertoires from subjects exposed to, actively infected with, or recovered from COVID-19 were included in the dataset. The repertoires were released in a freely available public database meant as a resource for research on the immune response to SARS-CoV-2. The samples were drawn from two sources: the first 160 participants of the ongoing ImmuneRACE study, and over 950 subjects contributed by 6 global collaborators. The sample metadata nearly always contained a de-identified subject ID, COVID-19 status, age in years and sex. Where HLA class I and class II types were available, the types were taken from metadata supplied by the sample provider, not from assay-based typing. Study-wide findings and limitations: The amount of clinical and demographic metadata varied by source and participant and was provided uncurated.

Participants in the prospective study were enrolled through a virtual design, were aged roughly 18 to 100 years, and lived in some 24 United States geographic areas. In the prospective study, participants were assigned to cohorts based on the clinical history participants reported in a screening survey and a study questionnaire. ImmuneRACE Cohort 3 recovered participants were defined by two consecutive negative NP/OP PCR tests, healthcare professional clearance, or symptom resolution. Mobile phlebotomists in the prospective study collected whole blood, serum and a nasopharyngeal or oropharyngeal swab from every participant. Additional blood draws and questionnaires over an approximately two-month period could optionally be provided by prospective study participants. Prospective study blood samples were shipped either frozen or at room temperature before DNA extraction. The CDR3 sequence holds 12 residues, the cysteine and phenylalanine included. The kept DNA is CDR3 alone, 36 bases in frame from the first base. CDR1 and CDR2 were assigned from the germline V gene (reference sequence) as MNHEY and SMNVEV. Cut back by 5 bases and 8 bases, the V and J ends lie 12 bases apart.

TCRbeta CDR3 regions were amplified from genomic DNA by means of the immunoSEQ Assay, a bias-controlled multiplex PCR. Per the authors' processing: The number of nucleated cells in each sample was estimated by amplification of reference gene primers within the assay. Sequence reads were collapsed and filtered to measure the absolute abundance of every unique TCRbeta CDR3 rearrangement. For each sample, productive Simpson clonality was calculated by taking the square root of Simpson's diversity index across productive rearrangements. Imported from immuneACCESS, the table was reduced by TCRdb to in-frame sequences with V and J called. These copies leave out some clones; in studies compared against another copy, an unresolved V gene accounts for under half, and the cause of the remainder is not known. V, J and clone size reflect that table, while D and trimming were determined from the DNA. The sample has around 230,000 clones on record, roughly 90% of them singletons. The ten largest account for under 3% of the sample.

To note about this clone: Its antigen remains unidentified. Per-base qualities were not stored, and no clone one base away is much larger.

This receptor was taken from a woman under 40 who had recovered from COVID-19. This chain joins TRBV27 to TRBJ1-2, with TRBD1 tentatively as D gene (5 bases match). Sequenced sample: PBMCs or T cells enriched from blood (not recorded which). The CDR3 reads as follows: CASSDSGNGYTF. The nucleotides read TGTGCCAGCAGTGATTCAGGGAACGGCTACACCTTC.